Below, 24 T cell receptor beta chains from the same sample are listed, as sequenced in a study of cytomegalovirus exposure and HLA in healthy donors. PCR amplification relied on 60 Vbeta primers (plus 13 Jbeta primers). TCRdb keeps only in-frame clones here, not all; method: immunoSEQ multiplex PCR. There are roughly 120,000 clones in the sample, with roughly 0.94% held by the top ten. The sample taken for sequencing was PBMCs. These receptors originate from a man younger than 30 in good health and CMV-seronegative.

The chain couples TRBV6-4 to TRBJ1-2; 10 nucleotides line up with TRBD1. V dropped 2 bases and J dropped 5; count of bases not matched to a gene: 11. Germline V lookup: CDR1 MRHNA, CDR2 SNTAGT. The CDR3 has 17 residues. The DNA for the CDR3 is TGTGCCAGCAGTGACACTTGGACAGGGGGGTGGCGATATGGCTACACCTTC. Translating gives CASSDTWTGGWRYGYTF.

The chain combines TRBV19 with TRBJ2-1; 8 bases map to TRBD1. J lost 1 base, V lost 2 bases, and 10 bases had no gene match. The CDR3 has 18 amino acids. Per germline, CDR1 LNHDA and CDR2 SQIVND (reference sequence). The CDR3 region has the DNA TGTGCCAGTAGTATATTAGGGACAGGCTCCACTTCCTACAATGAGCAGTTCTTC. As protein: CASSILGTGSTSYNEQFF.

The DNA for the CDR3 is TGTGCCAGCAGCTTAGGGCGGGGTAGCAATGAGCAGTTCTTC. This sequence encodes CASSLGRGSNEQFF. The V call is TRBV11-3, the J call TRBJ2-1; D is possibly TRBD2 (6 bases). Deletions cut 1 base from V and 6 bases from J, with 10 bases between. The CDR3 is 14 amino acids. CDR1 is SGHNT, CDR2 YENEEA, per germline.

The V gene is TRBV2, the J gene TRBJ2-7, with D perhaps matching TRBD1 (6 bases). V shed 8 bases and J shed 6 bases, with 20 bases lying between them. The CDR3 covers 14 residues. The germline CDR1 and CDR2 sequences are SNHLY and FYNNEI. In nucleotides, the CDR3 is TGTGCCAGCCGGGACACCCCCCCGCGAGGCGAGCAGTACTTC. Amino acid sequence: CASRDTPPRGEQYF.

V is TRBV10-1 and J is TRBJ2-3; 8 bases match TRBD1. J lost 7 bases, V lost 5 bases, and 5 bases had no gene match. The CDR3 is made up of 13 amino acids. CDR1 and CDR2 (germline): WNHNN, SYGVQD (reference sequence). The CDR3 DNA reads as TGCGCCAGCAGTCAGGACAGGGCGAATACGCAGTATTTT. It codes for CASSQDRANTQYF.

This chain joins TRBV6-1 and TRBJ1-5, with TRBD1 matching over 7 bases. The germline gives CDR1 MNHNS, CDR2 SASEGT. Trimming at V came to 4 bases and at J to 4 bases, leaving 7 bases not matched to a gene. This CDR3 region has 15 residues. CDR3 sequence (DNA): TGTGCCAGCAGTGTCCGACAGGGTGGGAATCAGCCCCAGCATTTT. Its translation: CASSVRQGGNQPQHF.

The V gene is TRBV18, the J gene TRBJ1-2; tentatively, D is TRBD1 (6 bases). Trimming left V 6 bases short and J 0 bases short, with 26 bases between. The CDR3 covers 19 residues. Germline-derived CDR1 and CDR2 are KGHSH and LQKENI. This chain's CDR3 is CASSYTFTGPVESNYGYTF. The CDR3 coding sequence is TGTGCCAGCTCTTACACATTCACAGGGCCGGTCGAATCTAACTATGGCTACACCTTC.

The chain uses TRBV4-1 and TRBJ2-1, with 10 bases lining up with TRBD2. Germline assignment: CDR1 MGHRA and CDR2 YSYEKL. The V and J ends lost 2 bases and 8 bases, in that order; junction bases with no gene match: 6. The CDR3 spans 15 residues. Here the CDR3 reads CASSQTGTSVDEQFF. The CDR3 nucleotides are TGCGCCAGCAGCCAAACGGGGACTAGCGTCGATGAGCAGTTCTTC.

CDR3 in DNA: TGTGCCAGCAGTGGGGGCCGGGGGGCAAGGCAGCCCCAGCATTTT. It yields the protein CASSGGRGARQPQHF. The chain combines TRBV27 with TRBJ1-5; maybe TRBD1 (6 bases). The V end lost 5 bases, the J end lost 7 bases, and 18 bases lay between the germline ends. This CDR3 has 15 amino acids. Germline loops: CDR1 MNHEY, CDR2 SMNVEV (reference sequence).

This chain joins TRBV27 and TRBJ1-1; 8 positions match TRBD1. The CDR3 loop spans 16 amino acids. Losses at the gene ends were 8 bases for V and 1 base for J; bases not matched to a gene: 12. The germline V gene has CDR1 MNHEY and CDR2 SMNVEV (reference sequence). The CDR3 DNA sequence: TGTGCCAGCGCGGACAGGGCCCTCTCGGGGAACACTGAAGCTTTCTTT. Its protein is CASADRALSGNTEAFF.

This clone is medium-sized (0.01 to 0.1%) by frequency. The V and J genes are TRBV7-9 and TRBJ2-7, with a possible D match to TRBD1 (5 bases). The CDR3 has 14 amino acids. Germline CDR1 is SEHNR and CDR2 is FQNEAQ (reference sequence). V was cut by 7 bases and J by 6 bases, with 19 bases left in between. The CDR3 loop reads CASTPPGFTGEQYF. The CDR3 coding sequence is TGTGCCAGCACCCCCCCAGGGTTTACGGGCGAGCAGTACTTC.

The rearrangement joins TRBV10-1 to TRBJ2-1; 10 nucleotides match TRBD1. The CDR3 runs to 16 residues. V lost 3 bases, J lost 7 bases, and 9 bases stayed unmatched. Germline V lookup: CDR1 WNHNN, CDR2 SYGVQD (reference sequence). This CDR3 is CASSDPGTGEGNEQFF. In nucleotides, the CDR3 is TGCGCCAGCAGTGACCCCGGGACAGGGGAGGGTAATGAGCAGTTCTTC.

The chain links TRBV30 to TRBJ2-5; 10 bases align to TRBD2. The V segment lost 3 bases and the J segment 11 bases; nucleotides outside the gene matches: 15. The CDR3 is 15 residues long. Germline assignment: CDR1 GTSNPN and CDR2 SVGIG (reference sequence). The CDR3 nucleotides are TGTGCCTGGAGCACAAGGACTAGCGGAGGGATAGGGCAGTACTTC. Amino acids: CAWSTRTSGGIGQYF. Full variable domain (remainder filled in from reference TRBV30 and TRBJ2-5): SQTIHQWPATLVQPVGSPLSLECTVEGTSNPNLYWYRQAAGRGLQLLFYSVGIGQISSEVPQNLSASRPQDRQFILSSKKLLLSDSGFYLCAWSTRTSGGIGQYFGPGTRLLVL.

V usage is TRBV30 and J usage is TRBJ2-3; 9 bases match TRBD2. J lost 0 bases, V lost 8 bases, and 6 bases had no gene match. The germline V gene has CDR1 GTSNPN and CDR2 SVGIG (reference sequence). This CDR3 has 14 residues. The CDR3: CAARLADSTDTQYF. As DNA, the CDR3 is TGTGCCGCGCGACTAGCGGACAGCACAGATACGCAGTATTTT.

The chain joins TRBV18 to TRBJ2-2, with D possibly TRBD2 on 6 matching bases. Germline V gene data show CDR1 as KGHSH and CDR2 as LQKENI. V lost 6 bases and J 6 bases, leaving 20 bases between the germline ends. The CDR3 is 16 residues long. CDR3 sequence: CASSTLPGGTAGELFF. The CDR3 coding sequence is TGTGCCAGCTCCACTTTACCTGGCGGGACGGCCGGGGAGCTGTTTTTT.

The DNA of the CDR3 is TGTGCCAGCTCACCACCGTTTGTAGCCCCCGGGGAGCTGTTTTTT. This sequence encodes CASSPPFVAPGELFF. This sequence joins TRBV18 and TRBJ2-2; D remains unclear. The CDR3 runs 15 residues. Germline V gene data show CDR1 as KGHSH and CDR2 as LQKENI. Trimming pared 0 bases from V and 6 bases from J, leaving 11 bases between.

This chain uses TRBV7-8 with TRBJ2-7; 11 nucleotides agree with TRBD2. V dropped 3 bases and J dropped 5; count of bases not matched to a gene: 9. Germline values: CDR1 SGHVS, CDR2 FQNEAQ. The CDR3 extends over 16 amino acids. DNA for the CDR3: TGTGCCAGCAGCTTCCTAGTAGCGGGAGGGCCCCACGAGCAGTACTTC. It encodes CASSFLVAGGPHEQYF.

The chain is built from TRBV6-5 and TRBJ1-2; perhaps TRBD1 as D (5 bases). The CDR3 is made up of 12 amino acids. V lost 2 bases, J lost 8 bases, and 9 bases lay in between. CDR1 is MNHEY, CDR2 SVGAGI, per germline. The CDR3 spells CASSYRGSGYTF. The CDR3 DNA reads TGTGCCAGCAGTTACCGGGGGAGCGGCTACACCTTC.

The chain couples TRBV4-1 to TRBJ1-2; 9 bases are a match to TRBD1. This CDR3 is 14 amino acids long. In germline, CDR1 is MGHRA, CDR2 YSYEKL. Losses at the gene ends were 2 bases for V and 6 bases for J; bases not matched to a gene: 4. CDR3 region: CASSQLTGGDGYTF. CDR3 nucleotides: TGCGCCAGCAGCCAATTGACAGGGGGGGATGGCTACACCTTC.

The genes are TRBV10-1 and TRBJ2-5; 9 nucleotides align to TRBD2. Trimming cost V 0 bases and J 8 bases; bases outside gene matches: 7. Germline V lookup: CDR1 WNHNN, CDR2 SYGVQD (reference sequence). The CDR3 covers 15 residues. This CDR3 is CASSESTSGFVTQYF. In DNA form, the CDR3 reads TGCGCCAGCAGTGAGTCGACTAGCGGTTTTGTAACCCAGTACTTC.

V usage is TRBV29-1 and J usage is TRBJ1-1; tentative D call: TRBD1 (6 bases). Trimming took off 7 bases at V and 3 bases at J, with 15 bases between the two ends. CDR1 and CDR2 (germline): SQVTM, ANQGSEA. The CDR3 consists of 13 residues. The CDR3 here is CSAVLTGHTEAFF. In nucleotides, the CDR3 is TGCAGCGCCGTACTGACAGGTCACACTGAAGCTTTCTTT.

The chain couples TRBV28 to TRBJ1-5, with 9 nucleotides matching TRBD1. Germline trimming cut 5 bases from V and 0 bases from J; bases unmatched to any gene: 14. CDR1 and CDR2 (germline): MDHEN, SYDVKM. The CDR3 loop spans 19 amino acids. For the CDR3, the DNA is TGTGCCAGCAGTCCCCTTACCGGGACAGGGCGTTATAGCAATCAGCCCCAGCATTTT. Its translation is CASSPLTGTGRYSNQPQHF.

The chain carries TRBV4-2 and TRBJ1-2; D is ambiguous. CDR3 length equals 12 residues. Germline loops: CDR1 LGHNA, CDR2 YNFKEQ. The V gene lost 2 bases and the J gene lost 2 bases, with 3 bases spanning the gap. Here the CDR3 reads CASSQPNYGYTF. The CDR3 DNA sequence: TGTGCCAGCAGCCAACCGAACTATGGCTACACCTTC.

The genes are TRBV30 and TRBJ2-1, with D possibly being TRBD2 (6 bases). The V and J ends lost 4 bases and 10 bases respectively, with 14 bases between them. Germline values: CDR1 GTSNPN, CDR2 SVGIG (reference sequence). This CDR3 is 12 amino acids long. The CDR3 coding sequence is TGTGCCTGGACACCGACTAGTGGGGAGCAGTTCTTC. It encodes CAWTPTSGEQFF.